These T cell receptor beta chains were read from a single sample in a study of T-cell memory formation after mild COVID-19. MiXCR was run by TCRdb on the 5' RACE reads, yielding one entry per CDR3 protein. Counted here are more than 250,000 distinct CDR3 sequences, around 15% occurring once; the ten biggest clones make up about a fifth. Sequenced sample: PBMCs or a T cell subset sorted from them (not recorded which). Source of these receptors: a man aged 18 to 29 who had mild COVID-19 (a few samples of this study predate the infection). Cell type and time point are not known. Both conserved end residues are part of each CDR3. The D gene is left open where the match is weak. A row's size may be missing; if present it is once, few, many or a size class.

D gene: TRBD2
clone size: .
J gene: TRBJ2-5
V gene: TRBV4-1
CDR3 DNA: TGCGCCAGCAGTGATCTAGCGGGGGTAGAGACCCAGTACTTC
CDR3 protein: CASSDLAGVETQYF

D gene: .
clone size: .
J gene: TRBJ2-1
V gene: TRBV18
CDR3 DNA: TGTGCCAGCTCAGGGGTGTCAGCCTGGACGTACAATGAGCAGTTCTTC
CDR3 protein: CASSGVSAWTYNEQFF

D gene: TRBD1
clone size: many
J gene: TRBJ1-1
V gene: TRBV12-3/TRBV12-4
CDR3 DNA: TGTGCCAGCAGCCAAAGGGACAGGGAAGCTTTCTTT
CDR3 protein: CASSQRDREAFF

D gene: TRBD1
clone size: .
J gene: TRBJ1-6
V gene: TRBV28
CDR3 DNA: TGTGCCAGCACAGGGGGTCGATCACCCCTCCACTTT
CDR3 protein: CASTGGRSPLHF

D gene: .
clone size: few
J gene: TRBJ2-5
V gene: TRBV5-1
CDR3 DNA: TGCGCCAGCAGCCGCGCCGGGGTAAAAGAGACCCAGTACTTC
CDR3 protein: CASSRAGVKETQYF

D gene: TRBD1
clone size: .
J gene: TRBJ1-2
V gene: TRBV14
CDR3 DNA: TGTGCCAGCAGCCTTGACAGGGGAGCCCCTTTGGACTATGGCTACACCTTC
CDR3 protein: CASSLDRGAPLDYGYTF

D gene: .
clone size: .
J gene: TRBJ2-3
V gene: TRBV7-2
CDR3 DNA: TGTGCCAGCAGGTTCGATCCGTCAGATACGCAGTATTTT
CDR3 protein: CASRFDPSDTQYF

D gene: .
clone size: few
J gene: TRBJ2-3
V gene: TRBV7-3
CDR3 DNA: TGTGCCAGCAGCTTTACCGGGGGTAGCACAGATACGCAGTATTTT
CDR3 protein: CASSFTGGSTDTQYF

D gene: TRBD2
clone size: .
J gene: TRBJ2-3
V gene: TRBV7-7
CDR3 DNA: TGTGCCAGCAGCCTGACGCCTGGACTAGCGGGGGCCTTCACAGATACGCAGTATTTT
CDR3 protein: CASSLTPGLAGAFTDTQYF

D gene: .
clone size: .
J gene: TRBJ2-1
V gene: TRBV11-2
CDR3 DNA: TGTGCCAGCAGCCCGCAAGCCTGGAGCTCCTACAATGAGCAGTTCTTC
CDR3 protein: CASSPQAWSSYNEQFF

D gene: .
clone size: .
J gene: TRBJ2-1
V gene: TRBV5-5
CDR3 DNA: TGTGCCAGCAGCTTGACTGTGGAGGTCCACAATGAGCAGTTCTTC
CDR3 protein: CASSLTVEVHNEQFF

D gene: .
clone size: many
J gene: TRBJ1-2
V gene: TRBV7-9
CDR3 DNA: TGTGCCAGCAGCTTACAGGGTCCCTATGGCTACACCTTC
CDR3 protein: CASSLQGPYGYTF

D gene: .
clone size: many
J gene: TRBJ2-2
V gene: TRBV5-1
CDR3 DNA: TGCGCCAGCAGCTTGGAGGGGACCAACACCGGGGAGCTGTTTTTT
CDR3 protein: CASSLEGTNTGELFF

D gene: .
clone size: few
J gene: TRBJ2-1
V gene: TRBV9
CDR3 DNA: TGTGCCAGCAGCGGAGACGGAGAGGGGGGATACAATGAGCAGTTCTTC
CDR3 protein: CASSGDGEGGYNEQFF

D gene: .
clone size: few
J gene: TRBJ1-5
V gene: TRBV27
CDR3 DNA: TGTGCCAGCAGTCCCATAGGACAGACGGATCAGCCCCAGCATTTT
CDR3 protein: CASSPIGQTDQPQHF